Sequencing of this TCR beta chain was carried out in a study of blood T cell repertoires in COVID-19. Losses at the gene ends were 7 bases for V and 4 bases for J; bases not matched to a gene: 13. The CDR3 extends over 16 amino acids. Germline values: CDR1 MDHEN, CDR2 SYDVKM. The table came from immunoSEQ multiplex PCR; TCRdb's copy has only in-frame clones and leaves some out. The sample includes more than 350,000 clones, approximately 87% of them seen just once. This chain uses TRBV28 with TRBJ2-5; the match to TRBD1 covers 9 bases. The clonotype originates from a woman between 50 and 59 years old who had recovered from COVID-19. The specimen sequenced was PBMCs or T cells enriched from blood (not recorded which). The CDR3 here is CASTTGTGGLVETQYF. The CDR3 nucleotides read TGTGCCAGCACCACGGGAACAGGGGGCCTGGTAGAGACCCAGTACTTC.